One and the same sample provided the 22 T cell receptor beta chains below, sequenced in a study of control samples from healthy donors and cancer patients. Some clones are missing from TCRdb's copy, which holds only in-frame ones; the method was immunoSEQ multiplex PCR. The sample contains about 110,000 clones, approximately 82% of which appear only once. The sequenced sample was blood. Source of these receptors: a man between 18 and 29 years old in good health.

This sequence joins TRBV11-2 and TRBJ1-2; maybe TRBD1 (6 bases). The V gene lost 7 bases and the J gene lost 9 bases, with 15 bases spanning the gap. From germline, CDR1 is SGHAT and CDR2 FQNNGV. The CDR3 spans 12 residues. CDR3 amino acids: CASTTQGFSYTF. In nucleotides, the CDR3 is TGTGCCAGCACCACCCAGGGGTTTAGCTACACCTTC.

The chain recombines TRBV9 with TRBJ1-2; no clear D. The germline V gene encodes CDR1 SGDLS and CDR2 YYNGEE. V lost 4 bases and J 5 bases, leaving 9 bases between the germline ends. The CDR3 spans 12 residues. DNA for the CDR3: TGTGCCAGCAGCTTGCGAGGGTATGGCTACACCTTC. This translates into CASSLRGYGYTF.

This rearrangement joins TRBV7-9 to TRBJ1-2; D is ambiguous. The germline V gene encodes CDR1 SEHNR and CDR2 FQNEAQ (reference sequence). The CDR3 is made up of 12 amino acids. Deletions cut 3 bases from V and 7 bases from J, with 9 bases between. The CDR3 DNA reads TGTGCCAGCAGCTTCAGAGGGTTTGGCTACACCTTC. Translation gives CASSFRGFGYTF.

This clone was seen only a few times. In DNA form, the CDR3 reads TGCGCCAGCAGCTCGGGAAAAAATACAGGGGGCGGCTACGAGCAGTACTTC. Its protein is CASSSGKNTGGGYEQYF. V usage is TRBV5-1 and J usage is TRBJ2-7, with TRBD1 identical over 9 bases. Looked up from germline, CDR1 is SGHRS and CDR2 is YFSETQ. The length of the CDR3 is 17 residues. V was clipped by 3 bases and J by 3 bases; unmatched bases: 13. Variable domain in full (rest from reference TRBV5-1 and TRBJ2-7): KAGVTQTPRYLIKTRGQQVTLSCSPISGHRSVSWYQQTPGQGLQFLFEYFSETQRNKGNFPGRFSGRQFSNSRSEMNVSTLELGDSALYLCASSSGKNTGGGYEQYFGPGTRLTVT.

The chain couples TRBV28 to TRBJ2-3; possible D gene TRBD2, 5 bases. Germline V lookup: CDR1 MDHEN, CDR2 SYDVKM. Deletions cut 10 bases from V and 1 base from J, with 12 bases between. CDR3 length: 13 residues. The DNA for the CDR3 is TGTGCCATCGGGGTTTTGGGCACAGATACGCAGTATTTT. It is translated as CAIGVLGTDTQYF.

The V call is TRBV9, the J call TRBJ2-3; TRBD2 agrees at 8 bases. With V trimmed by 3 bases and J by 0 bases, 6 bases remained unmatched. The CDR3 covers 16 residues. The V gene's germline CDR1 is SGDLS and CDR2 YYNGEE. DNA for the CDR3: TGTGCCAGCAGCGCGGGAGGGACGACCAGCACAGATACGCAGTATTTT. It specifies CASSAGGTTSTDTQYF.

CDR3 nucleotides: TGTGCCAGCTGGAGAAGTGGCGCAGATACGCAGTATTTT. Translating it yields CASWRSGADTQYF. V is TRBV3-1 (or the pseudogene TRBV3-2) and J is TRBJ2-3, with D unresolved. The CDR3 sequence is 13 residues long. The germline V and J ends were trimmed by 8 bases and 4 bases, with 13 bases remaining between them. The germline CDR1 and CDR2 sequences are LGHDT and YNNKEL (reference sequence).

At least ten counts were recorded for this clone. J is TRBJ1-6 and V is TRBV6-1; maybe TRBD1 (6 bases). V was trimmed by 0 bases and J by 10 bases, leaving 22 bases between them. Germline values: CDR1 MNHNS, CDR2 SASEGT. The CDR3 runs to 18 residues. For the CDR3, the DNA is TGTGCCAGCAGTGAAGCTCTCAGGACGGGGAGCAGGGGATCACCCCTCCACTTT. Protein product: CASSEALRTGSRGSPLHF.

This clone was seen a few times. The J gene is TRBJ2-7, the V gene TRBV2; 7 nucleotides align to TRBD1. V trimming: 6 bases; J trimming: 0 bases; junction bases outside the gene matches: 5. CDR3 length: 14 amino acids. The germline V gene encodes CDR1 SNHLY and CDR2 FYNNEI. The CDR3 DNA sequence: TGTGCCAGCAGGTCACAGGGGAGCTCCTACGAGCAGTACGTC. It encodes CASRSQGSSYEQYV.

The CDR3 reads CASSSGNPYEQYV. The CDR3 region has the DNA TGTGCCAGCAGCTCCGGGAACCCCTACGAGCAGTACGTC. J is TRBJ2-7 and V is TRBV11-2, with D maybe TRBD2 (5 bases). V was pared by 4 bases and J by 2 bases, with 9 bases between. This CDR3 is built from 13 residues. From germline, CDR1 is SGHAT and CDR2 FQNNGV.

The V gene is TRBV28, the J gene TRBJ2-7; unclear D gene. V lost 7 bases to trimming and J lost 3 bases, with 19 bases between them. Germline values: CDR1 MDHEN, CDR2 SYDVKM. The CDR3 spans 15 residues. In DNA, the CDR3 is TGTGCCAGCACCGAGGAACCACTCTCCCACTACGAGCAGTACTTC. It is translated as CASTEEPLSHYEQYF.

This chain joins TRBV6-1 and TRBJ1-6; D possibly corresponds to TRBD1 (6 bases). Germline CDR1 and CDR2: MNHNS and SASEGT. V lost 2 bases to trimming and J lost 4 bases, with 21 bases between them. The CDR3 totals 19 residues. CDR3 nucleotide sequence: TGTGCCAGCAGTGAATCAAGTTACAGGACAGACCTTTATAATTCACCCCTCCACTTT. It translates to CASSESSYRTDLYNSPLHF.

The V and J genes are TRBV19 and TRBJ2-1; TRBD2 matches at 15 bases. CDR1 is LNHDA and CDR2 is SQIVND in the germline V gene (reference sequence). There are 19 residues in the CDR3. Trimming took 6 bases from V and 4 from J; bases not matched to a gene: 13. DNA for the CDR3: TGTGCCAGTAGCGACCTCCTCGGGACTAGCGGGGGGCGGTACAATGAGCAGTTCTTC. Translated, it gives CASSDLLGTSGGRYNEQFF.

In regard to this clone: One junction end disagrees with the germline gene, perhaps due to a read error. The V call is TRBV6-1, the J call TRBJ1-4; tentatively, D is TRBD1 (6 bases). The CDR3 has 15 residues. Germline V lookup: CDR1 MNHNS, CDR2 SASEGT. CDR3 loop: CASREGAGAGEKLFF. For the CDR3, the DNA is TGTGCCAGCAGGGAAGGCGCAGGGGCGGGGGAAAAACTGTTTTTT.

This chain connects TRBV29-1 to TRBJ1-2; 8 nucleotides line up with TRBD1. From germline, CDR1 is SQVTM and CDR2 ANQGSEA. The CDR3 has 14 residues. V lost 7 bases to trimming and J lost 0 bases; unmatched junction nucleotides: 7. Here the CDR3 reads CSATDRVSNYGYTF. CDR3 DNA sequence: TGCAGCGCCACGGACAGGGTTTCTAACTATGGCTACACCTTC.

This clone was recorded a few times. CDR3 DNA: TGTGCCAGCAGTGACCCCTCTACAATGGACAGGGGGATCAGGGGAGCTTTCTTT. Its protein is CASSDPSTMDRGIRGAFF. The J gene is TRBJ1-1, the V gene TRBV25-1, with 10 bases fitting TRBD1. The CDR3 has 18 amino acids. Germline CDR1 MGHDK, CDR2 SYGVNS. V trimming: 3 bases; J trimming: 10 bases; junction bases outside the gene matches: 20.

The gene calls are TRBV6-5 and TRBJ1-1, with D possibly matching TRBD1 (5 bases). Trimming stripped 2 bases from V and 1 base from J, with 5 bases between. The germline V gene encodes CDR1 MNHEY and CDR2 SVGAGI. The CDR3 has 13 residues. The CDR3 DNA is TGTGCCAGCAGTTACGGGGGGAACACTGAAGCTTTCTTT. It is translated as CASSYGGNTEAFF.

The chain uses TRBV4-2 and TRBJ2-5; 8 bases fit TRBD2. The CDR3 is 15 amino acids. The V and J ends lost 2 bases and 5 bases, in that order; junction bases with no gene match: 7. CDR1 LGHNA and CDR2 YNFKEQ come from the germline V gene. Here the CDR3 reads CASSQPGGARETQYF. CDR3 DNA: TGTGCCAGCAGCCAACCCGGGGGGGCTAGGGAGACCCAGTACTTC.

This rearrangement joins TRBV11-2 to TRBJ1-1; 7 nucleotides agree with TRBD1. CDR1 is SGHAT, CDR2 FQNNGV, per germline. There are 16 residues in the CDR3. V was clipped by 4 bases and J by 3 bases; unmatched bases: 11. The CDR3 DNA reads as TGTGCCAGCAGCTCGGGGTTAGGGGGCGCGGACACTGAAGCTTTCTTT. Translation gives CASSSGLGGADTEAFF.

This clone was seen a handful of times. V gene TRBV6-1 combines with J gene TRBJ1-2; 9 bases map to TRBD1. Germline values: CDR1 MNHNS, CDR2 SASEGT. With 1 base clipped from V and 5 bases from J, the junction kept 8 bases outside the gene matches. This CDR3 has 16 residues. The CDR3 DNA sequence: TGTGCCAGCAGTGAAGGGGCCTGGGGGACAGGGTATGGCTACACCTTC. Residues: CASSEGAWGTGYGYTF.

This clone was detected only once. V and J are TRBV5-6 and TRBJ2-7; TRBD1 aligns across 8 bases. The CDR3 has 14 amino acids. The V segment lost 4 bases and the J segment 2 bases; nucleotides outside the gene matches: 5. Germline V gene lookup returns CDR1 SGHDT and CDR2 YYEEEE. The DNA for the CDR3 is TGTGCCAGCAGCCTTGGACAGGGCCCCTACGAGCAGTACGTC. Encoded protein: CASSLGQGPYEQYV.

The gene calls are TRBV11-2 and TRBJ2-5; TRBD1 is a possible D gene (6 bases). CDR1 is SGHAT and CDR2 is FQNNGV in the germline V gene. This CDR3 has 15 residues. The ends were cut back, 0 bases at V and 9 bases at J, with 17 bases in the middle. CDR3 DNA sequence: TGTGCCAGCAGCTTAGAGCCCGCACAGGGAGTGCCCCAGTACTTC. Its protein is CASSLEPAQGVPQYF.